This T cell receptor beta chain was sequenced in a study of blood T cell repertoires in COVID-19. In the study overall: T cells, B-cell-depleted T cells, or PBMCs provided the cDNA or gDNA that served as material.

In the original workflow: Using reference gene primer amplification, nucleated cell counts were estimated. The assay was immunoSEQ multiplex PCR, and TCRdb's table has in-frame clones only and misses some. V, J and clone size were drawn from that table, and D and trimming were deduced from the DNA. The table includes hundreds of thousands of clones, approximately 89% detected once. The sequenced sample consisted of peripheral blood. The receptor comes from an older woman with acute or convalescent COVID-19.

CDR3 amino acids: CASSLTRGAEGIGELFF. The DNA for the CDR3 is TGTGCCAGCAGCTTAACTCGGGGGGCGGAAGGCATCGGGGAGCTGTTTTTT. This chain connects TRBV11-2 to TRBJ2-2; TRBD2 is a possible D gene (7 bases). Germline CDR1 SGHAT, CDR2 FQNNGV. V lost 2 bases and J lost 7, with 20 bases in between. CDR3 length: 17 residues.